The 14 T cell receptor beta chains in this list originate from one sample, sequenced in a study of B cell selection in AIRE deficiency. The data were produced by immunoSEQ multiplex PCR, yet TCRdb's version contains in-frame clones alone and is incomplete. This sample yields around 23,000 clones, of which about 95% are seen a single time; around 0.23% belongs to the top ten. Sorting defined conventional CD4 T cells as CD4+CD127+. Input material: CD4+CD127+ conventional T cells sorted from PBMCs. Receptors were obtained from a human donor in good health.

V gene TRBV7-2 combines with J gene TRBJ1-4, with D tentatively TRBD1 (5 bases). From germline, CDR1 is SGHTA and CDR2 FQGNSA. This CDR3 spans 15 amino acids. V was trimmed by 5 bases and J by 3 bases, leaving 13 bases between them. The CDR3: CASSLLSGPNEKLFF. The DNA of the CDR3 is TGTGCCAGCAGCCTCCTTTCGGGACCTAATGAAAAACTGTTTTTT.

V is TRBV6-4 and J is TRBJ2-3; a possible D gene is TRBD2 (7 bases). The V end lost 5 bases, the J end lost 2 bases, and 14 bases lay between the germline ends. This CDR3 has 15 amino acids. Germline assignment: CDR1 MRHNA and CDR2 SNTAGT. The CDR3 DNA reads TGTGCCAGCAGTCTTAAGCGGGACAACACAGATACGCAGTATTTT. The encoded protein is CASSLKRDNTDTQYF.

The CDR3 loop reads CASSFPRSSGELFF. Here the CDR3 DNA reads TGTGCCAGCAGCTTCCCGAGATCGAGCGGGGAGCTGTTTTTT. The chain uses TRBV5-6 and TRBJ2-2; no firm D call. This CDR3 is built from 14 residues. Germline CDR1 SGHDT, CDR2 YYEEEE. V lost 2 bases and J 7 bases, leaving 12 bases between the germline ends.

This chain connects TRBV2 to TRBJ2-3; 9 bases fit TRBD2. In germline, CDR1 is SNHLY, CDR2 FYNNEI. The length of the CDR3 is 16 residues. The V segment lost 6 bases and the J segment 5 bases; nucleotides outside the gene matches: 12. CDR3 residues: CASSVRAGGSGDTQYF. The CDR3 DNA reads as TGTGCCAGCAGCGTACGTGCGGGGGGGTCTGGAGATACGCAGTATTTT.

In this sample, this clone turned up once. The rearrangement uses TRBV11-2 and TRBJ1-2; a weak D match, TRBD1 (6 bases). The ends were cut back, 7 bases at V and 0 bases at J, with 12 bases in the middle. Germline values: CDR1 SGHAT, CDR2 FQNNGV. The CDR3 extends over 14 amino acids. The chain's CDR3 is CASIPGTTNYGYTF. The CDR3 nucleotides are TGTGCCAGCATCCCAGGGACAACTAACTATGGCTACACCTTC.

J is TRBJ2-5 and V is TRBV5-4; 9 bases map to TRBD1. V lost 4 bases to trimming and J lost 5 bases; unmatched junction nucleotides: 6. Germline CDR1 and CDR2: SGHNT and YYREEE (reference sequence). The CDR3 has 14 amino acids. The CDR3 protein is CASSRQGGGETQYF. CDR3 DNA sequence: TGTGCCAGCAGCCGACAGGGGGGCGGGGAGACCCAGTACTTC. The complete variable domain, with remaining parts taken from reference TRBV5-4 and TRBJ2-5, reads ETGVTQSPTHLIKTRGQQVTLRCSSQSGHNTVSWYQQALGQGPQFIFQYYREEENGRGNFPPRFSGLQFPNYSSELNVNALELDDSALYLCASSRQGGGETQYFGPGTRLLVL.

V is TRBV28 and J is TRBJ1-4; D is possibly TRBD1 (6 bases). Germline-derived CDR1 and CDR2 are MDHEN and SYDVKM. The CDR3 covers 14 residues. The V and J ends lost 1 base and 8 bases respectively, with 11 bases between them. CDR3 bases: TGTGCCAGCAGTTTATCAGGGGTTGGGGAAAAACTGTTTTTT. Its translation: CASSLSGVGEKLFF.

About this clone itself: An end of the junction differs from the germline gene, which may be a read error. The J gene is TRBJ1-2, the V gene TRBV10-3; 9 nucleotides match TRBD1. Germline V gene sequence: CDR1 ENHRY, CDR2 SYGVKD. The CDR3 has 16 amino acids. The CDR3: CASSYMPGQGEYGYTF. As DNA, the CDR3 is TGTGCCAGCAGTTACATGCCGGGACAGGGAGAATATGGCTACACCTTC.

The chain has TRBV10-2 and TRBJ2-1; 8 bases agree with TRBD2. The length of the CDR3 is 14 residues. Per germline, CDR1 WSHSY and CDR2 SAAADI. Losses at the gene ends were 1 base for V and 4 bases for J; bases not matched to a gene: 0. CDR3 amino acids: CASSELAGYNEQFF. The CDR3 nucleotides are TGCGCCAGCAGTGAGTTAGCGGGGTACAATGAGCAGTTCTTC.

Only one count was recorded for this clone. A junction boundary mismatches the germline segment, possibly from a read error. V is TRBV7-6 and J is TRBJ1-1; TRBD1 might be the D (6 bases). Germline CDR1 is SGHVS and CDR2 is FNYEAQ. This CDR3 comprises 14 residues. CDR3 coding DNA: TGTGCCAGCAGCCTAGACACAGGGAGCACTGAAGCCTTCTTT. It is translated as CASSLDTGSTEAFF.

This rearrangement joins TRBV5-1 to TRBJ2-5; the match to TRBD1 covers 8 bases. V dropped 4 bases and J dropped 1; count of bases not matched to a gene: 6. This CDR3 comprises 15 residues. The germline gives CDR1 SGHRS, CDR2 YFSETQ. The CDR3 coding sequence is TGCGCCAGCAGCAAGGACAGGGCGCTCCAAGAGACCCAGTACTTC. It is translated as CASSKDRALQETQYF.

The chain couples TRBV12-5 to TRBJ2-7; D may be TRBD1 (5 bases). The CDR3 consists of 13 residues. The V end was cut by 4 bases, the J end by 2 bases, with 9 bases between. Germline loops: CDR1 LGHNT, CDR2 FRNRAP. As DNA, the CDR3 is TGTGCTAGTGGTTCGACAGCAGCCTACGAGCAGTACTTC. Translated, it gives CASGSTAAYEQYF.

The chain links TRBV10-3 to TRBJ2-1; TRBD2 aligns across 7 bases. Germline V gene lookup returns CDR1 ENHRY and CDR2 SYGVKD. This CDR3 has 14 amino acids. J lost 0 bases, V lost 4 bases, and 0 bases had no gene match. In DNA form, the CDR3 reads TGTGCCATCAGTGCTAGCGGCTCCTACAATGAGCAGTTCTTC. Its translation: CAISASGSYNEQFF.

The J gene is TRBJ1-1, the V gene TRBV30; 9 nucleotides agree with TRBD1. CDR1 and CDR2 from the germline V gene are GTSNPN and SVGIG (reference sequence). CDR3 length equals 12 residues. V lost 4 bases and J lost 4; bases outside the gene matches: 1. CDR3 nucleotide sequence: TGTGCCTGGAACAGGGGGCGCACTGAAGCTTTCTTT. As protein: CAWNRGRTEAFF.